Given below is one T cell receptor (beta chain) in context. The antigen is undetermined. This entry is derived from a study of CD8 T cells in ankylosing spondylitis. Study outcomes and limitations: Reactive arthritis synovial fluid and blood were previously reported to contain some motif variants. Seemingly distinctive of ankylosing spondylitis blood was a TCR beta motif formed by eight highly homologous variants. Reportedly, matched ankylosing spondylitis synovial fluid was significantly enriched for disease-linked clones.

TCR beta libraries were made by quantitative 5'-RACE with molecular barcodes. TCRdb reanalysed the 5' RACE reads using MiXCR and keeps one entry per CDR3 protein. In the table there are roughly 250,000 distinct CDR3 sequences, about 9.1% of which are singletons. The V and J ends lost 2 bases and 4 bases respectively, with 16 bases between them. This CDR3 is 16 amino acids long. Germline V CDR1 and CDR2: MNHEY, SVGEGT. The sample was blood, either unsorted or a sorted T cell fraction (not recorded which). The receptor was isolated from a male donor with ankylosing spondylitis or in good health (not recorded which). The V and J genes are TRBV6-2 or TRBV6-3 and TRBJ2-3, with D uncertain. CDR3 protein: CASSYGRLVQADTQYF. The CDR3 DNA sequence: TGTGCCAGCAGTTACGGTCGGCTAGTCCAGGCAGATACGCAGTATTTT.